This TCR beta chain derives from a study of cytomegalovirus exposure and HLA in healthy donors. Study overall: Genetic ancestry analysis placed 75% to 85% of the 350 to 500 donors that were genotyped in the Caucasian-associated cluster. Study results and caveats: The only immune exposure information that was available was CMV serostatus. Association with HLA alleles at 0.05 false discovery rate was found for 16,951 TCR beta sequences in a later analysis. An analysis was carried out later, and it reportedly showed fewer N-insertions in an Asian-associated ancestry cluster than the approximately 700-donor mean.

Trimming took 0 bases from V and 7 from J, leaving 3 bases between them. Germline V lookup: CDR1 LNHNV, CDR2 YYDKDF (reference sequence). This CDR3 spans 11 amino acids. Concerning this clone: What it binds is not known.

Amplification used 60 Vbeta primers and 13 Jbeta primers. Sequenced by immunoSEQ multiplex PCR; TCRdb stores in-frame clones only, minus some. The table lists more than 95,000 clones. Sequencing was done on a sample of PBMCs. The chain joins TRBV15 to TRBJ1-2; the D is unclear. This receptor was obtained from a man aged 18-30 years in good health and CMV-seronegative. The CDR3 sequence is CATSRDRGYTF. The CDR3 coding sequence is TGTGCCACCAGCAGAGATCGTGGCTACACCTTC.